These T cell receptor beta chains were read from a single sample in a study of spatial heterogeneity in lung cancer. TCRdb called the 5' RACE reads again in MiXCR, with one record for every CDR3 protein. The data contain 25,000 to 35,000 distinct CDR3 sequences, 7.5% to 9.5% of them singletons. Material: PBMCs, obtained at surgery. These receptors all come from a female donor with early-stage non-small cell lung cancer. The CDR3 runs from the conserved cysteine through the conserved F or W. A D gene is named only where the DNA matches it firmly. Clone size is given for some rows only: seen once, a few or many times, or a class if the clone is expanded.

v_gene	j_gene	abundance	d_gene	CDR3nt	CDR3aa
TRBV20-1	TRBJ1-5	NA	NA	TGCAGTGCTAGAGAAGCGGGCCCGGAACGGCCCCAGCATTTT	CSAREAGPERPQHF
TRBV7-3	TRBJ2-1	NA	NA	TGTGCCAGCAGCTTATTGTCTACTAGCTTTTCCTACAATGAGCAGTTCTTC	CASSLLSTSFSYNEQFF
TRBV30	TRBJ2-3	many	TRBD2	TGTGCCTGGAATAGACGGACTAGCGGGAGGTCGGGCACAGATACGCAGTATTTT	CAWNRRTSGRSGTDTQYF
TRBV19	TRBJ1-1	many	NA	TGTGCCAGTAGTACTCAAATACAGGGACCTGAAGCTTTCTTT	CASSTQIQGPEAFF
TRBV7-9	TRBJ1-6	many	NA	TGTGCCAGCAGCTGGACAAATTCACCCCTCCACTTT	CASSWTNSPLHF
TRBV5-1	TRBJ2-2	many	NA	TGCGCCAGCAGCTTGGAGACGGGGAGCACCGGGGAGCTGTTTTTT	CASSLETGSTGELFF
TRBV18	TRBJ2-1	many	TRBD2	TGTGCCAGCTCCGCCGGGGCGGGAGCCGTTACGGAGTTCTTC	CASSAGAGAVTEFF
TRBV7-6	TRBJ2-3	once	NA	TGTGCCAGCAGCTTAGGAGGAGGGCCAGATACGCAGTATTTT	CASSLGGGPDTQYF
TRBV7-9	TRBJ2-3	few	NA	TGTGCCAGCAGCCGTCGTCCCCCAGATACGCAGTATTTT	CASSRRPPDTQYF
TRBV6-2/TRBV6-3	TRBJ2-1	NA	NA	TGTGCCAGCAGTTACTCGTACGGGAGAGGGACCAATGAGCAGTTCTTC	CASSYSYGRGTNEQFF
TRBV11-2	TRBJ2-7	few	TRBD2	TGTGCCAGCAGCCCGAGCGGGAGTCCTCCCCACGAGCAGTACTTC	CASSPSGSPPHEQYF
TRBV19	TRBJ2-2	many	NA	TGTGCCAGTAGTATAGATGACAGATGGACCGGGGAGCTGTTTTTT	CASSIDDRWTGELFF
TRBV20-1	TRBJ2-1	NA	TRBD1	TGCAGTGCTAGAGATATAGGACAGGGGACCTTCTACAATGAGCAGTTCTTC	CSARDIGQGTFYNEQFF
TRBV12-3/TRBV12-4	TRBJ2-1	few	NA	TGTGCCAGCAGTCTTGGACCCTCTAATGAGCAGTTCTTC	CASSLGPSNEQFF
TRBV4-2	TRBJ2-3	few	TRBD2	TGTGCCAGCAGCCAAGCTTCCCCAGCGGGAGCCGATACGCAGTATTTT	CASSQASPAGADTQYF
TRBV3-1	TRBJ2-2	NA	TRBD1	TGTGCCAGCAGCCAACGGGACAGAAAGGCCGGGGAGCTGTTTTTT	CASSQRDRKAGELFF
TRBV12-3/TRBV12-4	TRBJ2-1	many	NA	TGTGCCAGCAGTTACGGCACTAGCCGAAATGAGCAGTTCTTC	CASSYGTSRNEQFF
TRBV24-1	TRBJ1-1	NA	NA	TGTGCCACCAGTGATTGGTTGAACACTGAAGCTTTCTTT	CATSDWLNTEAFF
TRBV6-6	TRBJ2-4	many	NA	TGTGCCAGCAGTTACCTAAACATTCAGTACTTC	CASSYLNIQYF
TRBV11-2	TRBJ2-1	many	TRBD2	TGTGCCAGCAGCTTACTCCCTCACGATACTAGCGGGCATCCAACCCAGTTCTTC	CASSLLPHDTSGHPTQFF